This T cell receptor beta chain was sequenced during a study of T cell repertoires in cytomegalovirus infection. Study as a whole: Signatures in public TCR beta sequences pointed to both CMV infection and matching HLA type. Study conclusions and caveats: Of the TCR beta families, the public ones yielded a cumulative frequency that identified carriers of CMV plus the relevant HLA. Dominating the ex vivo response were TCR beta clonotypes that were CMV-specific and HLA-C-restricted.

This clonotype showed up many times. The antigen is not known. TCRdb called the reads again in MiXCR, with one record for every CDR3 protein. Found here are almost 550,000 distinct CDR3 sequences, 15% to 20% of them singletons; the top ten hold under 30%. The CDR3 has 15 residues. V was pared by 6 bases and J by 7 bases, with 11 bases of the junction left unmatched. Germline-derived CDR1 and CDR2 are MNHNS and SASEGT. The chain carries TRBV6-1 and TRBJ2-2, with 7 bases fitting TRBD1. This receptor was taken from a human donor in good health (CMV status not recorded). Some clones in this sample may be carry-over from other donors' samples. The sample comprised CD8+ T cells from PBMCs. The CDR3, as DNA: TGTGCCAGCAGCCCGGACAGGCTGAGGGTCGGGGAGCTGTTTTTT. As protein: CASSPDRLRVGELFF.